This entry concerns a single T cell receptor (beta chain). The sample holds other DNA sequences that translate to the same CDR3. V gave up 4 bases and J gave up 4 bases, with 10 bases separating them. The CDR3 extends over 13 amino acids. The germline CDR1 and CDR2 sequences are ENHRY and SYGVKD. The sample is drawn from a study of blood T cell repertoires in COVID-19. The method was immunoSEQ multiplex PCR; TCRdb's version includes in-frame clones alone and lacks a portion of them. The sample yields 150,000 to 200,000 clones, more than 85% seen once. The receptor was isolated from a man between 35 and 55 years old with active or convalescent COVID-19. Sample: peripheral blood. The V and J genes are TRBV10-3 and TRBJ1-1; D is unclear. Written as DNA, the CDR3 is TGTGCCATCAGTGGGACCGGGATCACTGAAGCTTTCTTT. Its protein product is CAISGTGITEAFF.